The T cell receptor (beta chain) described here comes from a study of blood T cells in healthy people across ages. Study information: About one barcoded beta molecule was captured per two T cells (by template switching). Study-wide results and limits: Reliance upon unsorted PBMCs precluded definitive naive versus antigen-experienced comparison. Diversity estimates from one million T cells were considered underestimates.

This CDR3 region has 14 residues. About this clonotype itself: Antigen unknown.

Together with a sample-barcoded 5' primer, a J-beta primer mix was included in a second PCR lasting roughly 7 to 11 cycles. TCRdb passed the 5' RACE reads through MiXCR, listing each CDR3 protein once. The sample gives 1,500,000 or so distinct CDR3 sequences, less than 45% of which show up once; under 5% is in the top ten. The individuals who served as donors were healthy Caucasians living in Russia, aged about 6 to 90. The sequencing sample was made of blood. This sequence joins TRBV21-1 and TRBJ1-2. TRBV21-1 is a pseudogene. The receptor's source is a woman between 18 and 29 years old in good health. This CDR3 is CASSKGRQGDGYTF. The CDR3 DNA follows: TGTGCCAGCAGCAAAGGGAGGCAGGGCGATGGCTACACCTTC.